This entry is about one T cell receptor beta chain. The target antigen is unknown. The entry originates in a study of T cell responses to AZD1222 COVID-19 vaccine. Overall study results and limits: Unmutated variant regions are reportedly targeted by nearly half of spike-specific TCRs. Baseline serostatus was positive in only six AZD1222 recipients.

TCRdb's copy holds only in-frame clones and misses some; the assay was immunoSEQ multiplex PCR. The table records about 160,000 clones, approximately 94% of them present only once. The V end was cut by 0 bases, the J end by 0 bases, with 9 bases between. Germline values: CDR1 SGHNT, CDR2 YYREEE (reference sequence). This CDR3 is 15 amino acids long. The sample in question was peripheral blood, obtained 28 days after the second AZD1222 dose. The chain joins TRBV5-4 to TRBJ1-1, with a possible D match to TRBD1 (5 bases). This clonotype was obtained from an adult who received the AZD1222 COVID-19 vaccine. The CDR3 loop reads CASSLESGMNTEAFF. CDR3 in DNA: TGTGCCAGCAGCTTGGAATCAGGGATGAACACTGAAGCTTTCTTT.